This T cell receptor beta chain was retrieved from a study of cytomegalovirus exposure and HLA in healthy donors. Study at large: Findings of an earlier analysis included some 120 million unique TCR beta sequences from about 180 million T cells.

About this clone: The antigen is undetermined.

Primers: 60 Vbeta forward and 13 Jbeta reverse. Sequencing was performed with immunoSEQ multiplex PCR; in TCRdb, only in-frame clones are kept and a portion is missing. This sample has some 170,000 clones; about four fifths occur once, and the top ten carry approximately 5%. Study results and caveats: Both high specificity and high sensitivity reportedly marked the classifier's diagnosis of cytomegalovirus status.

Germline CDR1 and CDR2: MNHEY and SMNVEV (reference sequence). The CDR3 spans 21 residues. The V end lost 0 bases, the J end lost 1 base, and 27 bases lay between the germline ends. The sample consisted of PBMCs. The chain employs TRBV27 and TRBJ2-5, with a tentative D call TRBD2 (6 bases). The receptor was derived from a woman aged 18-35 years in good health and CMV-seropositive. CDR3 sequence reads: CASSLSIRHAPLGLCQETQYF. The CDR3 DNA sequence: TGTGCCAGCAGTTTATCGATTCGTCACGCACCCTTAGGACTATGCCAAGAGACCCAGTACTTC.